Given below is one T cell receptor beta chain in context. Sequencing was performed with immunoSEQ multiplex PCR; in TCRdb, only in-frame clones are kept and a portion is missing. The table includes millions of clones, over 90% detected once. The length of the CDR3 is 16 residues. CDR1 and CDR2 from the germline V gene are SGHTA and FQGNSA. V lost 4 bases to trimming and J lost 1 base; unmatched junction nucleotides: 8. The data stem from a study of shared clonotypes between healthy human individuals. The chain couples TRBV7-2 to TRBJ2-3, with 7 positions matching TRBD2. The sample comprised naive CD4+ T cells from PBMCs. Subset meaning: CD45RA+ positively selected. The TCR sequence derives from a man younger than 30 in good health. Some clones in this sample may be carry-over from other donors' samples. The CDR3 coding sequence is TGTGCCAGCAGCTCCCGCGGGACTACGGGCACAGATACGCAGTATTTT. Amino acids: CASSSRGTTGTDTQYF.